The 13 T cell receptor beta chains reported below all come from one sample, sequenced in a study of cytomegalovirus exposure and HLA in healthy donors (dated by TCRdb to about 2017). The library was prepared using the immunoSEQ multiplex PCR assay. A mixture of 60 forward primers for TCR Vbeta segments and 13 reverse primers for TCR Jbeta segments was used in the multiplex PCR. Held by TCRdb, this immuneACCESS table contains in-frame sequences only and omits some clones. Under half of the omission traces to an unresolved V gene where checked; the cause of the rest is unknown. The sample yields roughly 170,000 clones; 84% were counted once. The ten largest clones take up 4.8% of the sample. Sample: PBMCs. Receptors originate from a man aged 18 to 35 in good health and CMV-seronegative.

This chain uses TRBV2 with TRBJ1-2; D unresolved. The CDR3 length is 13 residues. Trimming removed 1 base from V and 3 bases from J, with 6 bases in between. Looked up from germline, CDR1 is SNHLY and CDR2 is FYNNEI. CDR3 sequence reads: CASSEVRDYGYTF. CDR3 coding DNA: TGTGCCAGCAGTGAAGTGCGTGACTATGGCTACACCTTC.

V usage is TRBV2 and J usage is TRBJ1-5; a weak D match, TRBD1 (6 bases). The CDR3 runs to 13 residues. The ends were cut back, 6 bases at V and 5 bases at J, with 11 bases in the middle. Germline V gives CDR1 SNHLY, CDR2 FYNNEI. The CDR3: CASRDRPHQPQHF. The CDR3 bases are TGTGCCAGCAGGGACAGACCCCATCAGCCCCAGCATTTT.

This chain uses TRBV27 with TRBJ2-7; perhaps TRBD1 as D (6 bases). Between the trimmed V and J ends, which lost 3 bases and 2 bases, there was a span of 8 bases. The germline gives CDR1 MNHEY, CDR2 SMNVEV (reference sequence). CDR3 size: 13 residues. CDR3 nucleotide sequence: TGTGCCAGCAGTTTGGACAGAGCCTACGAGCAGTACTTC. Translation gives CASSLDRAYEQYF.

There are many counts of this clone. This chain links TRBV4-3 with TRBJ1-1; no clear D. Germline CDR1 and CDR2: LGHNA and YSLEER. V was clipped by 0 bases and J by 6 bases, with 8 bases between them. This CDR3 has 13 amino acids. The chain's CDR3 is CASSQDHQSEAFF. DNA for the CDR3: TGCGCCAGCAGCCAAGATCATCAGTCTGAAGCTTTCTTT.

The V call is TRBV2, the J call TRBJ2-1, with a weak D call TRBD1 (6 bases). V gave up 8 bases and J gave up 1 base, with 15 bases separating them. CDR1 and CDR2 from the germline V gene are SNHLY and FYNNEI. The CDR3 contains 15 residues. In DNA form, the CDR3 reads TGTGCCAGCGCCCAGGGGTGGGGTTCCTACAATGAGCAGTTCTTC. As protein: CASAQGWGSYNEQFF.

The chain uses TRBV7-9 and TRBJ1-1; D ambiguous. Germline V lookup: CDR1 SEHNR, CDR2 FQNEAQ (reference sequence). Trimming pared 5 bases from V and 7 bases from J, leaving 11 bases between. The CDR3 is 12 residues long. The CDR3 here is CASSPLAGEAFF. The CDR3 nucleotides read TGTGCCAGCAGCCCCCTCGCGGGTGAAGCTTTCTTT.

The CDR3 bases are TGTGCCAGCAGCAACGTCCCAGGGTACACTGAAGCTTTCTTT. As protein: CASSNVPGYTEAFF. The chain has TRBV27 and TRBJ1-1, with a possible D match to TRBD1 (5 bases). In germline, CDR1 is MNHEY, CDR2 SMNVEV (reference sequence). V was pared by 6 bases and J by 3 bases, with 14 bases between. This CDR3 is 14 amino acids long.

This clone was observed a handful of times. The V call is TRBV19, the J call TRBJ2-7, with 7 bases identical to TRBD1. This CDR3 contains 14 residues. CDR1 LNHDA and CDR2 SQIVND come from the germline V gene (reference sequence). Trimming took 4 bases from V and 2 from J; bases not matched to a gene: 5. The chain's CDR3 is CASSTNQGAYEQYF. For the CDR3, the DNA is TGTGCCAGTAGTACAAATCAGGGGGCCTACGAGCAGTACTTC.

This chain connects TRBV11-2 to TRBJ2-7, with 8 nucleotides matching TRBD1. The CDR3 has 14 residues. V shed 5 bases and J 5 bases; nucleotides not matched to a gene: 8. Germline values: CDR1 SGHAT, CDR2 FQNNGV. The CDR3 loop reads CASSPLTGDHEQYF. The DNA for the CDR3 is TGTGCCAGCAGCCCCCTGACAGGGGACCACGAGCAGTACTTC.

This clone has only one observation. The chain recombines TRBV7-3 with TRBJ2-5; the D gene is possibly TRBD2 (7 bases). V was shortened by 5 bases and J by 1 base, with 14 bases between the two germline ends. CDR1 and CDR2 (germline): SGHTA, FQGTGA. The CDR3 covers 15 residues. CDR3 nucleotides: TGTGCCAGCAGCCAAACGGGGGGCGGCCAAGAGACCCAGTACTTC. This sequence encodes CASSQTGGGQETQYF.

V and J are TRBV6-5 and TRBJ1-5; the match to TRBD1 covers 9 bases. Looked up from germline, CDR1 is MNHEY and CDR2 is SVGAGI. Losses at the gene ends were 3 bases for V and 5 bases for J; bases not matched to a gene: 5. This CDR3 is built from 15 residues. CDR3 nucleotides: TGTGCCAGCAGTTATAACAGGGGGCCGGATCAGCCCCAGCATTTT. Translating gives CASSYNRGPDQPQHF.

The chain joins TRBV5-8 to TRBJ2-1; a possible D gene is TRBD1 (5 bases). V lost 1 base to trimming and J lost 4 bases, with 15 bases between them. Looked up from germline, CDR1 is SGHTS and CDR2 is YDEGEE. CDR3 length equals 16 residues. The CDR3 sequence is CASSLPPGFVYNEQFF. For the CDR3, the DNA is TGTGCCAGCAGCTTGCCCCCAGGGTTTGTGTACAATGAGCAGTTCTTC.

The genes are TRBV6-1 and TRBJ1-5, with D unclear. Germline-derived CDR1 and CDR2 are MNHNS and SASEGT. V was clipped by 3 bases and J by 6 bases, with 9 bases between them. The CDR3 runs to 13 residues. The CDR3 protein is CASSDTGSQPQHF. CDR3 in DNA: TGTGCCAGCAGTGATACGGGGAGTCAGCCCCAGCATTTT.